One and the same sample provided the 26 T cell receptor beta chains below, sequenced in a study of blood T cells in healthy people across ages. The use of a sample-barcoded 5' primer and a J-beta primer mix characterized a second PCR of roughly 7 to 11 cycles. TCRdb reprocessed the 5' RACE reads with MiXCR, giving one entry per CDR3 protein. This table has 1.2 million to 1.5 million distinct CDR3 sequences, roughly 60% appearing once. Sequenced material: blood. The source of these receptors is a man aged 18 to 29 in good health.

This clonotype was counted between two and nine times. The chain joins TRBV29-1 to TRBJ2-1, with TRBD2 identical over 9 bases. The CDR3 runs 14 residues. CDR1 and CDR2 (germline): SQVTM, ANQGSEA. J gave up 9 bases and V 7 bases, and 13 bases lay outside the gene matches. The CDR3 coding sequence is TGCAGCGCCTACGGGACTAGCTTGTCTGGTGAGCAGTTCTTC. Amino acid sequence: CSAYGTSLSGEQFF.

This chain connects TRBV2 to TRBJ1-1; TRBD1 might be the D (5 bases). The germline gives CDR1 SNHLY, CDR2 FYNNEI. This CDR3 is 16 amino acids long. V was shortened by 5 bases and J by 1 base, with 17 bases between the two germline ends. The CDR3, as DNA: TGTGCCAGCAGTCCTTTAGGGACGCACCAGAACACTGAAGCTTTCTTT. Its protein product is CASSPLGTHQNTEAFF.

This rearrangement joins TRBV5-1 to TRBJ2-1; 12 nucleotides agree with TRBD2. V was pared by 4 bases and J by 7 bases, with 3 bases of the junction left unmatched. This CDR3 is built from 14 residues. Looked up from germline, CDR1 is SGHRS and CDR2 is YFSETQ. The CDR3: CASSIGLAGNEQFF. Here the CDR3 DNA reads TGCGCCAGCAGCATCGGACTAGCGGGAAATGAGCAGTTCTTC.

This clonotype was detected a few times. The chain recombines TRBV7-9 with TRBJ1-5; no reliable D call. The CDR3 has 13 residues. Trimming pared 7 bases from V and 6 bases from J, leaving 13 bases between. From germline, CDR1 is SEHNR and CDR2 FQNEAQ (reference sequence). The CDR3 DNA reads TGTGCCAGCACCACATCGGCCCTTCAGCCCCAGCATTTT. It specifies CASTTSALQPQHF.

The CDR3 spells CASSSNRNQPQHF. CDR3 coding DNA: TGTGCCAGTAGTTCTAACAGGAACCAGCCCCAGCATTTT. The gene calls are TRBV19 and TRBJ1-5; a weak D match, TRBD1 (5 bases). There are 13 residues in the CDR3. Between the trimmed V and J ends, which lost 5 bases and 7 bases, there was a span of 12 bases. Germline V gene lookup returns CDR1 LNHDA and CDR2 SQIVND (reference sequence).

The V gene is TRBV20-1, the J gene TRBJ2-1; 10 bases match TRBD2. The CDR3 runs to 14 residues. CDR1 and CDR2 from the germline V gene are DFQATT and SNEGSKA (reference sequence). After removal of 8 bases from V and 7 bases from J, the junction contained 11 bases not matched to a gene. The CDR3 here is CSNYKAGGINEQFF. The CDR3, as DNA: TGCAGTAATTACAAAGCGGGAGGGATAAATGAGCAGTTCTTC.

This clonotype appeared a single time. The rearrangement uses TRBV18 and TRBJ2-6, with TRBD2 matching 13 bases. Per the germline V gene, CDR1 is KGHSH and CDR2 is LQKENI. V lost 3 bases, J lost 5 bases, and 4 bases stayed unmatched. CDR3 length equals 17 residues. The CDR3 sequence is CASSPRTSGSRANVLTF. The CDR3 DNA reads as TGTGCCAGCTCACCTAGGACTAGCGGGAGTAGGGCCAACGTCCTGACTTTC.

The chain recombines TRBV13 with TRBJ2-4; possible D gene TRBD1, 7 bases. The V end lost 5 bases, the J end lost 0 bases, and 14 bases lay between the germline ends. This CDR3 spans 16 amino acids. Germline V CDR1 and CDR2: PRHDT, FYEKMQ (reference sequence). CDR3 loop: CASSPQGEEAKNIQYF. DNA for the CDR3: TGTGCCAGCAGCCCCCAGGGGGAGGAAGCCAAAAACATTCAGTACTTC. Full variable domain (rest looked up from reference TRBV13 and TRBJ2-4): AAGVIQSPRHLIKEKRETATLKCYPIPRHDTVYWYQQGPGQDPQFLISFYEKMQSDKGSIPDRFSAQQFSDYHSELNMSSLELGDSALYFCASSPQGEEAKNIQYFGAGTRLSVL.

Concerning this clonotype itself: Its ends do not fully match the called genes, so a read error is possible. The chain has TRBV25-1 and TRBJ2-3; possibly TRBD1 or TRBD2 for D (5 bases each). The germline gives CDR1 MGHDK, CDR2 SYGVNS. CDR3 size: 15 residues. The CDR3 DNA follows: TGTGCCAGCGCCGGGGAGTTGCCCTACACAGGTACGCAGTATTTT. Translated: CASAGELPYTGTQYF.

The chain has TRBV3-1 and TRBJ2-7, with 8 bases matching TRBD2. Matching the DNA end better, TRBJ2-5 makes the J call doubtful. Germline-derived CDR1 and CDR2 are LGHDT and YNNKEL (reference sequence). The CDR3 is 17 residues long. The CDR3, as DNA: TGTGCCAGCAGCCAAGTCCTCCTGCGGAGCGGGGGAGAGACCCAGTACTTC. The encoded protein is CASSQVLLRSGGETQYF.

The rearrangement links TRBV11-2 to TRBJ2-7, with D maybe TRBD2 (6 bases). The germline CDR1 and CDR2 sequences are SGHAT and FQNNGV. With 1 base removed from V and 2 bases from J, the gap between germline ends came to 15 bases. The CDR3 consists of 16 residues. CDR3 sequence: CASSLVGGTYTYEQYF. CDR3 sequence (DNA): TGTGCCAGCAGCTTAGTGGGTGGGACTTATACCTACGAGCAGTACTTC.

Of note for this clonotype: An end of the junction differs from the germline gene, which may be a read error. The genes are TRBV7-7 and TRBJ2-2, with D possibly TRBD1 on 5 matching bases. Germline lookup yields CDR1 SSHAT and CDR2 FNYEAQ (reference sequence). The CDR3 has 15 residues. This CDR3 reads CASSPSDTATGELFF. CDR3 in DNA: TGTGCTAGCAGCCCCTCGGACACGGCCACCGGGGAGCTGTTTTTT.

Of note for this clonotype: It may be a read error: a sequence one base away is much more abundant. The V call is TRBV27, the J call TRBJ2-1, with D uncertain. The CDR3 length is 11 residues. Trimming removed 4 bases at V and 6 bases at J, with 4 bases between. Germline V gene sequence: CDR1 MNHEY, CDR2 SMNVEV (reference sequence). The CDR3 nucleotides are TGTGCCAGCAGTTGGCTCAATGAGCAGTTCTTC. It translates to CASSWLNEQFF.

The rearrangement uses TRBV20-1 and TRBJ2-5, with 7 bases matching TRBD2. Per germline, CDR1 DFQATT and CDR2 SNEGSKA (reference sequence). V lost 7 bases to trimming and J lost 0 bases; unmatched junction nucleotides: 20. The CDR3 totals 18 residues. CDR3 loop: CSVLQLASGRKYQETQYF. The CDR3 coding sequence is TGCAGTGTGCTCCAGTTAGCTAGCGGAAGAAAGTACCAAGAGACCCAGTACTTC.

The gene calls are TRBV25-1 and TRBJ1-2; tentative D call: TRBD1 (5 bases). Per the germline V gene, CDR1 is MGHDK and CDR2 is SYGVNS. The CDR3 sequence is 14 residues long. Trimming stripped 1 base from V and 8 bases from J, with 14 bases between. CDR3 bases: TGTGCCAGCAGTGAATCCGGGACTTCAACCGGCTACACCTTC. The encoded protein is CASSESGTSTGYTF.

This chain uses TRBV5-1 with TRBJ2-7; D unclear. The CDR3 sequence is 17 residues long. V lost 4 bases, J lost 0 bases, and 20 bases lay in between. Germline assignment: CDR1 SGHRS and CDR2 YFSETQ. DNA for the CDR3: TGCGCCAGCAGCCCCCCGAGTTATGGGGTTCCCTCCTACGAGCAGTACTTC. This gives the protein CASSPPSYGVPSYEQYF. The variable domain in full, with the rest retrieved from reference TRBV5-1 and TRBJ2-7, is KAGVTQTPRYLIKTRGQQVTLSCSPISGHRSVSWYQQTPGQGLQFLFEYFSETQRNKGNFPGRFSGRQFSNSRSEMNVSTLELGDSALYLCASSPPSYGVPSYEQYFGPGTRLTVT.

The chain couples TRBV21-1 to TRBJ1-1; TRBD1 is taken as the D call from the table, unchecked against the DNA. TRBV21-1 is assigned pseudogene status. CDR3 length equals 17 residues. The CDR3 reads CASSPRSGALLKTEAFF. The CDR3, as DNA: TGTGCCAGCAGCCCGCGATCGGGGGCACTGTTGAAGACTGAAGCTTTCTTT.

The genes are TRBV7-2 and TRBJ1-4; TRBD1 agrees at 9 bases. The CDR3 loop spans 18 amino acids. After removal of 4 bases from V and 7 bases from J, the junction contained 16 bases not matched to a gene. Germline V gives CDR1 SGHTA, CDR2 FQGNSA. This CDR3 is CASSSARDREWFSEKLFF. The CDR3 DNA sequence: TGTGCCAGCAGCTCCGCCCGGGACAGGGAGTGGTTTAGTGAAAAACTGTTTTTT. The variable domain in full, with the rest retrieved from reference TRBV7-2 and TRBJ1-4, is GAGVSQSPSNKVTEKGKDVELRCDPISGHTALYWYRQSLGQGLEFLIYFQGNSAPDKSGLPSDRFSAERTGGSVSTLTIQRTQQEDSAVYLCASSSARDREWFSEKLFFGSGTQLSVL.

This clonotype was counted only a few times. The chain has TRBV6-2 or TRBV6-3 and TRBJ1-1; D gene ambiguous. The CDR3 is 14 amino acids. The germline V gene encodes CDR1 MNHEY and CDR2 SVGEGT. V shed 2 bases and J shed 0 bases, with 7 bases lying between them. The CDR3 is CASSYLTLNTEAFF. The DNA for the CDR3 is TGTGCCAGCAGTTACCTGACACTGAACACTGAAGCTTTCTTT.

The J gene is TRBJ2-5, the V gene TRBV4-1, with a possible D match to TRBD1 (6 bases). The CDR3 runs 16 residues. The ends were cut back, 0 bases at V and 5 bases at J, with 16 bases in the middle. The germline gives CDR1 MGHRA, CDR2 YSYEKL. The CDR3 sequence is CASSQDGRGAWETQYF. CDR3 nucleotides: TGCGCCAGCAGCCAAGATGGCAGGGGCGCATGGGAGACCCAGTACTTC.

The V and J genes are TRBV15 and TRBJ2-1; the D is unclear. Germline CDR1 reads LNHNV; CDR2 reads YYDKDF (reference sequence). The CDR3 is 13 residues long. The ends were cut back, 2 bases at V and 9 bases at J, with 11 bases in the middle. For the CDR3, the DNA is TGTGCCACCAGCAGATATACTTGGGGTGAGCAGTTCTTC. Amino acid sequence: CATSRYTWGEQFF.

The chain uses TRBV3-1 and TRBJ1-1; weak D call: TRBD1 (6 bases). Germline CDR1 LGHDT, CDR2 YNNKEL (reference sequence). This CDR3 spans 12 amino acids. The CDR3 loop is CVSGGGNTEAFF. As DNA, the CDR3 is TGTGTCTCTGGGGGCGGGAACACTGAAGCTTTCTTT.

This CDR3 is CASSQVSRVFQDSYEQYF. CDR3 nucleotides: TGTGCCAGCAGCCAAGTGAGTAGGGTTTTTCAGGACTCCTACGAGCAGTACTTC. J is TRBJ2-7 and V is TRBV4-2; D remains unclear. This CDR3 region has 18 residues. CDR1 is LGHNA, CDR2 YNFKEQ, per germline. V lost 1 base and J 0 bases, leaving 19 bases between the germline ends.

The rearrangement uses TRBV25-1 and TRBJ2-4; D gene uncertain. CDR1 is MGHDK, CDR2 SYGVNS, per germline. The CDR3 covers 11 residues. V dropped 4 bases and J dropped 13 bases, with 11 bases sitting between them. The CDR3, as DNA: TGTGCCAGCAGTGGGTCGTTGGAGCAGTACTTC. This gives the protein CASSGSLEQYF.

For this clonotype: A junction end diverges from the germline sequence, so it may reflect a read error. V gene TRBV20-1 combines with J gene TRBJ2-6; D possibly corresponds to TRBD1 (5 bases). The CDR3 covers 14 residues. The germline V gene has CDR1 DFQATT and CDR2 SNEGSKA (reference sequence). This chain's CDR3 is CSARDMGGANVPTF. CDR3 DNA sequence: TGCAGTGCTAGAGATATGGGTGGGGCCAACGTCCCGACTTTC.

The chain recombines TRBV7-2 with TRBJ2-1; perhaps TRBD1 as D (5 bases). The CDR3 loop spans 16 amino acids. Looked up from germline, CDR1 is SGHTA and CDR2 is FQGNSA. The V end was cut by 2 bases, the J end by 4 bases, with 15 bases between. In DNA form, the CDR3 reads TGTGCCAGCAGCTTAAGATCACCCGACAGTTACAATGAGCAGTTCTTC. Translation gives CASSLRSPDSYNEQFF.